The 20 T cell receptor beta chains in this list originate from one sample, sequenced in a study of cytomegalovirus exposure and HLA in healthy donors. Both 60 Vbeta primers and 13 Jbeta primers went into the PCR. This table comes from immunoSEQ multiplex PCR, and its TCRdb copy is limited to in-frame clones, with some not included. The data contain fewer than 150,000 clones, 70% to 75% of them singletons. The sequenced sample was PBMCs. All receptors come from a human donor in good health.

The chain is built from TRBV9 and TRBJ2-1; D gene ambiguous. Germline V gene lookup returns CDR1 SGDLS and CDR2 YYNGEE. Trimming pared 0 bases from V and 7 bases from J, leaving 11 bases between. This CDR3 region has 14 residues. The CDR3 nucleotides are TGTGCCAGCAGCGTAGAGCCAGGCCCGAATGAGCAGTTCTTC. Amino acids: CASSVEPGPNEQFF.

The chain's CDR3 is CASSLGQGYEQYF. In DNA form, the CDR3 reads TGCGCCAGCAGCCTCGGACAGGGATACGAGCAGTACTTC. This chain connects TRBV4-1 to TRBJ2-7, with 8 nucleotides matching TRBD1. With V trimmed by 4 bases and J by 4 bases, 3 bases remained unmatched. Germline V gene lookup returns CDR1 MGHRA and CDR2 YSYEKL. This CDR3 region has 13 residues.

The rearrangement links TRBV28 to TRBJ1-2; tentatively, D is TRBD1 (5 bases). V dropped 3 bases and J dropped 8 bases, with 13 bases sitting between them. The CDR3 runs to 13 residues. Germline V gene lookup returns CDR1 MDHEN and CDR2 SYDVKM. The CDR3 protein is CASSFLAGRGYTF. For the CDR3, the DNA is TGTGCCAGCAGTTTTCTCGCGGGGCGAGGCTACACCTTC.

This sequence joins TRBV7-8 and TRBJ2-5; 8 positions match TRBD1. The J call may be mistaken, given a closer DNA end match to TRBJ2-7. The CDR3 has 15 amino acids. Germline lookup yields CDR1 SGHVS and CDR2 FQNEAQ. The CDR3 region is CASSLGTGYNYEQYF. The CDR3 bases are TGTGCCAGCAGCCTAGGGACAGGTTATAACTACGAGCAGTACTTC.

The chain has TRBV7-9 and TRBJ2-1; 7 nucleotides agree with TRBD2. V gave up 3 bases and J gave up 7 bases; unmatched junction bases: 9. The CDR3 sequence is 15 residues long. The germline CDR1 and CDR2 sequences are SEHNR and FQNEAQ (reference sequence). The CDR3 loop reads CASSLVAGYRNEQFF. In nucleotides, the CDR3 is TGTGCCAGCAGCTTGGTAGCGGGTTATAGGAATGAGCAGTTCTTC.

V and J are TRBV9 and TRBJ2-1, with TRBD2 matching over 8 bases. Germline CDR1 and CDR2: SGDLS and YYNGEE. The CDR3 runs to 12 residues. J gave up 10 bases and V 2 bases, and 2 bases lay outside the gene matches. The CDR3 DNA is TGTGCCAGCAGCGTGATAGCGGGAGAGCAGTTCTTC. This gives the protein CASSVIAGEQFF. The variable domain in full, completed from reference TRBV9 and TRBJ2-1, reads DSGVTQTPKHLITATGQRVTLRCSPRSGDLSVYWYQQSLDQGLQFLIQYYNGEERAKGNILERFSAQQFPDLHSELNLSSLELGDSALYFCASSVIAGEQFFGPGTRLTVL.

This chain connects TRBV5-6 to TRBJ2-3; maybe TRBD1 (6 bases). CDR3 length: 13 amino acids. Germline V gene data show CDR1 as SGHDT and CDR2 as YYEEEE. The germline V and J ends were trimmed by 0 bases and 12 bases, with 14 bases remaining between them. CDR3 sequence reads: CASSLGGTCSQYF. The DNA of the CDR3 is TGTGCCAGCAGCTTGGGGGGGACATGCAGTCAGTATTTT. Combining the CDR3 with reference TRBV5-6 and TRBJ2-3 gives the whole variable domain DAGVTQSPTHLIKTRGQQVTLRCSPKSGHDTVSWYQQALGQGPQFIFQYYEEEERQRGNFPDRFSGHQFPNYSSELNVNALLLGDSALYLCASSLGGTCSQYFGPGTRLTVL.

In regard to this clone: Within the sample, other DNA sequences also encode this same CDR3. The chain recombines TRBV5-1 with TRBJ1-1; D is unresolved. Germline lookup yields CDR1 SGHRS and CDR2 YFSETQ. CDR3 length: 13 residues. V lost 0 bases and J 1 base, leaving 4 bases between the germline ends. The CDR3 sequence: CASSLDRNTEAFF. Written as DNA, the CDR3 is TGCGCCAGCAGCTTGGACAGGAACACTGAAGCTTTCTTT.

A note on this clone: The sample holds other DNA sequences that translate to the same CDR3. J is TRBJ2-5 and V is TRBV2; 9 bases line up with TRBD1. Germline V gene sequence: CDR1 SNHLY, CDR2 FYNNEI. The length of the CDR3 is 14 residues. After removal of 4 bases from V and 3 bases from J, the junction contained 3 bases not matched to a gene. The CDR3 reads CASSVRDREETQYF. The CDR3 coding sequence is TGTGCCAGCAGTGTTAGGGACAGGGAAGAGACCCAGTACTTC.

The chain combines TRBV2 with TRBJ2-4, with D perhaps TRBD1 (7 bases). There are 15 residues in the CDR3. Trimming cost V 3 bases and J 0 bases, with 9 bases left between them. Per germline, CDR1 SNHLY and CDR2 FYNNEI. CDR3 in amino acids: CASSDRGVAKNIQYF. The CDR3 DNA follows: TGTGCCAGCAGTGACAGGGGGGTAGCCAAAAACATTCAGTACTTC.

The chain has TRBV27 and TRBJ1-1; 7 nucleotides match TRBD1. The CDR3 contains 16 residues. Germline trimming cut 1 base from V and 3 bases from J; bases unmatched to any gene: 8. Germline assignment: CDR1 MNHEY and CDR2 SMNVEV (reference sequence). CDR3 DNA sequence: TGTGCCAGCAGTTTATACAGGGGTCAGATGCACACTGAAGCTTTCTTT. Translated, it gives CASSLYRGQMHTEAFF.

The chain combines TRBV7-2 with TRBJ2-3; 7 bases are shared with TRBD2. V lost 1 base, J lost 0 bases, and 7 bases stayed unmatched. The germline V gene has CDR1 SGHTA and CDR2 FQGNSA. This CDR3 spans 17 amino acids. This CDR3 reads CASSLGSSGVSTDTQYF. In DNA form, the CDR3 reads TGTGCCAGCAGCTTAGGATCTAGCGGAGTTAGCACAGATACGCAGTATTTT. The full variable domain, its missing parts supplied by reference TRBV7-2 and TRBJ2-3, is GAGVSQSPSNKVTEKGKDVELRCDPISGHTALYWYRQSLGQGLEFLIYFQGNSAPDKSGLPSDRFSAERTGGSVSTLTIQRTQQEDSAVYLCASSLGSSGVSTDTQYFGPGTRLTVL.

DNA for the CDR3: TGTGCCAGCAGCTTATATGCGGCCCGCGAAGATACGCAGTATTTT. Protein sequence: CASSLYAAREDTQYF. V and J are TRBV7-3 and TRBJ2-3; D not certain. The V and J ends lost 2 bases and 5 bases respectively, with 14 bases between them. The CDR3 totals 15 residues. Germline-derived CDR1 and CDR2 are SGHTA and FQGTGA.

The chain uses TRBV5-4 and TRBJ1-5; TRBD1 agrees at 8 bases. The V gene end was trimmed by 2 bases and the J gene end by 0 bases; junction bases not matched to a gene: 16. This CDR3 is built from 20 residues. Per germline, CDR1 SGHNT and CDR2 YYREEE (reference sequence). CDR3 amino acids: CASSFSPRQGPPNSNQPQHF. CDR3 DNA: TGTGCCAGCAGCTTTTCCCCCAGACAGGGGCCCCCCAATAGCAATCAGCCCCAGCATTTT.

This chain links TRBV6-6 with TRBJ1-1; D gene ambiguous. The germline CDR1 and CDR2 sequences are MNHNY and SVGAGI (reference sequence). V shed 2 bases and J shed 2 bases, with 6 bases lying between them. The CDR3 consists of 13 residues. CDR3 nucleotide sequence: TGTGCCAGCAGTTACACACGAAACACTGAAGCTTTCTTT. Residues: CASSYTRNTEAFF.

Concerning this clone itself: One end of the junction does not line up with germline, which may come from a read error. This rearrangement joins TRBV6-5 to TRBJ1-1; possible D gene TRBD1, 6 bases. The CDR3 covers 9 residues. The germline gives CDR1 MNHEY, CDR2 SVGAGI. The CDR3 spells CAPSPGDLF. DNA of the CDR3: TGTGCCCCCTCCCCAGGGGATCTCTTT.

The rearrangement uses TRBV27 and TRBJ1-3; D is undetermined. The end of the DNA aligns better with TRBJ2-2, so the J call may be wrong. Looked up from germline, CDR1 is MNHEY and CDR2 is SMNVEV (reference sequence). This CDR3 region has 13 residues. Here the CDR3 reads CASTDTNTGELFF. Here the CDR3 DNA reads TGTGCCAGCACCGACACTAACACCGGGGAGCTGTTTTTT.

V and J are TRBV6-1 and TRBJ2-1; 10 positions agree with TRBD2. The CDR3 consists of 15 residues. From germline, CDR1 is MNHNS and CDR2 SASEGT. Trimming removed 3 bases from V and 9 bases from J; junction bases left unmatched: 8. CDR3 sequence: CASSDASGGRGEQFF. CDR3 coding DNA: TGTGCCAGCAGTGACGCTAGCGGGGGCCGGGGTGAGCAGTTCTTC.

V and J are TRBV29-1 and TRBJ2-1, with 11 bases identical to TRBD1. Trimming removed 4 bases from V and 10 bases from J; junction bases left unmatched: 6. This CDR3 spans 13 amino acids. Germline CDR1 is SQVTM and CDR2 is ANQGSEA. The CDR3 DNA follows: TGCAGCGTTGTAGGACAGGGGGCCGGAGAGCAGTTCTTC. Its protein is CSVVGQGAGEQFF.

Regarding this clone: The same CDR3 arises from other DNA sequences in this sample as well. The CDR3 spells CASRTWGTDTQYF. The CDR3 DNA reads TGTGCCTCGAGGACTTGGGGCACAGATACGCAGTATTTT. The chain carries TRBV30 and TRBJ2-3; maybe TRBD2 (5 bases). CDR3 size: 13 residues. Per germline, CDR1 GTSNPN and CDR2 SVGIG (reference sequence). V gave up 7 bases and J gave up 1 base, with 12 bases separating them.